This T cell receptor (beta chain) was retrieved from a study of cytomegalovirus exposure and HLA in healthy donors. Each donor was healthy, and each was a bone marrow donor. V gave up 3 bases and J gave up 2 bases; unmatched junction bases: 4. The CDR3 extends over 14 amino acids. Germline V gives CDR1 MNHEY, CDR2 SVGAGI. Study-wide results and caveats: 150 or so TCR beta chains were listed as cytomegalovirus-associated. Presence/absence analyses took donor sequencing depth as roughly uniform.

PCR involved 60 Vbeta and 13 Jbeta primers. The table came from immunoSEQ multiplex PCR; TCRdb's copy has only in-frame clones and leaves some out. The table has about 110,000 clones, around 74% seen once. Concerning this clone: The antigen remains undetermined.

The specimen was PBMCs. The rearrangement uses TRBV6-5 and TRBJ2-7, with 7 bases matching TRBD1. The receptor was isolated from a middle-aged woman in good health and CMV-seropositive. For the CDR3, the DNA is TGTGCCAGCAGTTATAGGACAGGAACCTACGAGCAGTACTTC. It translates to CASSYRTGTYEQYF.